One and the same sample provided the 20 T cell receptor beta chains below, sequenced in a study of cytomegalovirus exposure and HLA in healthy donors. With 60 Vbeta and 13 Jbeta primers, the PCR was carried out. TCRdb's table, derived via immunoSEQ multiplex PCR, lists solely in-frame clones and lacks some. In total, the table holds some 150,000 clones. Sequenced material: PBMCs. These receptors came from a woman aged 18-29 years in good health and CMV-seropositive.

V gene TRBV27 combines with J gene TRBJ1-2; D is ambiguous. Germline V CDR1 and CDR2: MNHEY, SMNVEV (reference sequence). V was pared by 0 bases and J by 4 bases, with 12 bases between. The CDR3 loop spans 15 amino acids. The CDR3 nucleotides read TGTGCCAGCAGTTTATCGTCCAGGCCCATCTATGGCTACACCTTC. It translates to CASSLSSRPIYGYTF.

The CDR3 spells CASSRTVLNTEAFF. CDR3 sequence (DNA): TGTGCCAGCAGCCGGACAGTCTTGAACACTGAAGCTTTCTTT. The chain uses TRBV5-4 and TRBJ1-1, with a possible D match to TRBD1 (6 bases). The V end was cut by 4 bases, the J end by 0 bases, with 10 bases between. The germline gives CDR1 SGHNT, CDR2 YYREEE (reference sequence). The CDR3 contains 14 residues.

V is TRBV5-6 and J is TRBJ2-5; 9 bases agree with TRBD2. Germline V gene sequence: CDR1 SGHDT, CDR2 YYEEEE. The trim removed 2 bases at V and 4 bases at J, leaving 6 bases unmatched. The length of the CDR3 is 15 residues. The CDR3 spells CASSLRPSGVETQYF. CDR3 in DNA: TGTGCCAGCAGCTTACGTCCTAGCGGGGTAGAGACCCAGTACTTC.

The chain has TRBV6-1 and TRBJ2-7, with 8 bases matching TRBD2. V shed 1 base and J 5 bases; nucleotides not matched to a gene: 7. Germline V CDR1 and CDR2: MNHNS, SASEGT. The CDR3 covers 15 residues. The CDR3 DNA sequence: TGTGCCAGCAGTGAAGTGGGAAGCGGGAGAGACGAGCAGTACTTC. The encoded protein is CASSEVGSGRDEQYF.

The V gene is TRBV18, the J gene TRBJ2-3; 9 bases are shared with TRBD2. The CDR3 totals 15 residues. CDR1 and CDR2 from the germline V gene are KGHSH and LQKENI. Germline trimming cut 2 bases from V and 4 bases from J; bases unmatched to any gene: 4. The CDR3 loop reads CASSPRTSASDTQYF. Here the CDR3 DNA reads TGTGCCAGCTCACCAAGGACTAGCGCCTCAGATACGCAGTATTTT.

The rearrangement links TRBV4-1 to TRBJ2-5; D ambiguous. Germline CDR1 and CDR2: MGHRA and YSYEKL. The CDR3 totals 13 residues. Trimming shortened V by 0 bases and J by 11 bases, and 13 bases separated the two germline ends. The CDR3 DNA sequence: TGCGCCAGCAGCCAAGACGTAGCTACCTCTCAGTACTTC. It is translated as CASSQDVATSQYF.

This chain connects TRBV5-1 to TRBJ2-3, with 7 nucleotides matching TRBD1. Germline CDR1 is SGHRS and CDR2 is YFSETQ. This CDR3 spans 14 amino acids. With 0 bases clipped from V and 4 bases from J, the junction kept 2 bases outside the gene matches. Written as DNA, the CDR3 is TGCGCCAGCAGCTTGGAGGGGGCCGCAGATACGCAGTATTTT. This encodes CASSLEGAADTQYF.

The CDR3: CASSIGAGALPGELFF. CDR3 DNA: TGTGCCAGTAGTATCGGGGCAGGGGCTTTACCCGGGGAGCTGTTTTTT. V usage is TRBV19 and J usage is TRBJ2-2; possibly TRBD1 for D (6 bases). Germline-derived CDR1 and CDR2 are LNHDA and SQIVND (reference sequence). The CDR3 is 16 amino acids. V was shortened by 3 bases and J by 6 bases, with 17 bases between the two germline ends.

The chain links TRBV10-3 to TRBJ1-1, with TRBD1 as a possible D gene (5 bases). This CDR3 has 17 residues. The V end was cut by 2 bases, the J end by 0 bases, with 16 bases between. Germline-derived CDR1 and CDR2 are ENHRY and SYGVKD. This chain's CDR3 is CAISEIGRGSLNTEAFF. In DNA, the CDR3 is TGTGCCATCAGTGAGATAGGGAGGGGTTCATTGAACACTGAAGCTTTCTTT.

This rearrangement joins TRBV5-4 to TRBJ1-2, with a possible D match to TRBD1 (5 bases). Trimming cost V 5 bases and J 1 base, with 9 bases left between them. CDR3 length equals 13 residues. In germline, CDR1 is SGHNT, CDR2 YYREEE (reference sequence). CDR3 nucleotide sequence: TGTGCCAGCAGACGACAGAGTAACTATGGCTACACCTTC. Residues: CASRRQSNYGYTF. The entire variable domain, with the rest obtained from reference TRBV5-4 and TRBJ1-2, is as follows: ETGVTQSPTHLIKTRGQQVTLRCSSQSGHNTVSWYQQALGQGPQFIFQYYREEENGRGNFPPRFSGLQFPNYSSELNVNALELDDSALYLCASRRQSNYGYTFGSGTRLTVV.

The CDR3 sequence: CASSPEDGTYEQYF. The CDR3 DNA sequence: TGTGCCAGCAGCCCAGAGGACGGGACCTACGAGCAGTACTTC. The chain recombines TRBV6-4 with TRBJ2-7, with D maybe TRBD2 (5 bases). The CDR3 is made up of 14 amino acids. Per the germline V gene, CDR1 is MRHNA and CDR2 is SNTAGT. With 6 bases removed from V and 2 bases from J, the gap between germline ends came to 14 bases.

The chain has TRBV4-1 and TRBJ2-5; D is perhaps TRBD2 (6 bases). This CDR3 has 14 residues. CDR1 is MGHRA and CDR2 is YSYEKL in the germline V gene. V was clipped by 0 bases and J by 5 bases, with 10 bases between them. The CDR3: CASSQEEGLETQYF. The CDR3 coding sequence is TGCGCCAGCAGCCAAGAGGAGGGGCTGGAGACCCAGTACTTC.

The chain uses TRBV10-3 and TRBJ1-2, with D unclear. The ends were cut back, 3 bases at V and 5 bases at J, with 13 bases in the middle. CDR1 is ENHRY, CDR2 SYGVKD, per germline. The CDR3 extends over 14 amino acids. Here the CDR3 DNA reads TGTGCCATCAGTGACCGCGGGCCCGTATATGGCTACACCTTC. Its protein is CAISDRGPVYGYTF.

This chain connects TRBV7-9 to TRBJ2-1, with 9 bases that match TRBD1. J gave up 5 bases and V 5 bases, and 10 bases lay outside the gene matches. The CDR3 has 16 residues. CDR1 SEHNR and CDR2 FQNEAQ come from the germline V gene (reference sequence). This chain's CDR3 is CASSISGTGRNNEQFF. The CDR3 nucleotides read TGTGCCAGCAGCATCTCAGGGACAGGGAGGAACAATGAGCAGTTCTTC.

V is TRBV5-1 and J is TRBJ2-7, with 8 bases matching TRBD1. Trimming cost V 3 bases and J 4 bases; bases outside gene matches: 9. The CDR3 has 15 amino acids. CDR1 and CDR2 from the germline V gene are SGHRS and YFSETQ. DNA of the CDR3: TGCGCCAGCAGCTCGAGACAGGGGATCGAGTACGAGCAGTACTTC. This translates into CASSSRQGIEYEQYF.

J is TRBJ1-3 and V is TRBV4-1, with D perhaps TRBD1 (6 bases). This CDR3 region has 15 residues. Trimming cost V 0 bases and J 3 bases, with 9 bases left between them. Germline V gives CDR1 MGHRA, CDR2 YSYEKL. The chain's CDR3 is CASSQDPGVGNTIYF. In DNA, the CDR3 is TGCGCCAGCAGCCAAGATCCAGGGGTTGGAAACACCATATATTTT.

The chain links TRBV5-1 to TRBJ2-5, with TRBD2 identical over 8 bases. Trimming took 0 bases from V and 4 from J; bases not matched to a gene: 8. CDR3 length: 16 residues. The germline CDR1 and CDR2 sequences are SGHRS and YFSETQ. This CDR3 is CASSLEVGGAAETQYF. The CDR3 nucleotides read TGCGCCAGCAGCTTGGAGGTCGGGGGGGCCGCAGAGACCCAGTACTTC.

The chain joins TRBV21-1 to TRBJ1-5. TRBV21-1 is noted as a pseudogene. The length of the CDR3 is 18 residues. The CDR3 sequence is CASSKGPTAGVSNQPQHF. DNA for the CDR3: TGTGCCAGCAGCAAAGGACCGACGGCCGGGGTTAGCAATCAGCCCCAGCATTTT.

The chain couples TRBV10-3 to TRBJ1-1; possible D gene TRBD1, 6 bases. The CDR3 is 13 amino acids. Trimming stripped 8 bases from V and 1 base from J, with 11 bases between. CDR1 is ENHRY, CDR2 SYGVKD, per germline. Here the CDR3 reads CAIARGANTEAFF. CDR3 nucleotide sequence: TGTGCCATCGCCCGGGGGGCGAACACTGAAGCTTTCTTT.

The chain joins TRBV15 to TRBJ2-3; D gene ambiguous. This CDR3 region has 15 residues. Trimming pared 2 bases from V and 0 bases from J, leaving 9 bases between. The germline V gene has CDR1 LNHNV and CDR2 YYDKDF (reference sequence). The CDR3 nucleotides read TGTGCCACCAGCAGAAGCGCGTACAGCACAGATACGCAGTATTTT. Its protein is CATSRSAYSTDTQYF.